This entry lists 10 T cell receptor beta chains sequenced from one sample in a study of blood T cell repertoires in COVID-19. TCRdb's table, derived via immunoSEQ multiplex PCR, lists solely in-frame clones and lacks some. The table includes over 120,000 clones, 78% detected once. Input material: PBMCs or T cells enriched from blood (not recorded which). The receptors originated from a woman between 45 and 65 years old who had recovered from COVID-19.

This clone appeared a single time. The chain joins TRBV3-1 (or the pseudogene TRBV3-2) to TRBJ1-2; no firm D call. The V end lost 1 base, the J end lost 4 bases, and 10 bases lay between the germline ends. CDR3 length: 14 amino acids. CDR1 LGHDT and CDR2 YNNKEL come from the germline V gene (reference sequence). The CDR3 DNA sequence: TGTGCCAGCAGCCAAGGGAGTACGATCTATGGCTACACCTTC. Protein product: CASSQGSTIYGYTF.

The gene calls are TRBV5-1 and TRBJ2-3; perhaps TRBD2 as D (6 bases). The ends were cut back, 4 bases at V and 2 bases at J, with 11 bases in the middle. From germline, CDR1 is SGHRS and CDR2 YFSETQ. The CDR3 consists of 14 residues. This CDR3 reads CASSPRDFTDTQYF. The CDR3 coding sequence is TGCGCCAGCAGCCCCCGGGACTTCACAGATACGCAGTATTTT. Filled out from reference TRBV5-1 and TRBJ2-3, the complete variable domain reads KAGVTQTPRYLIKTRGQQVTLSCSPISGHRSVSWYQQTPGQGLQFLFEYFSETQRNKGNFPGRFSGRQFSNSRSEMNVSTLELGDSALYLCASSPRDFTDTQYFGPGTRLTVL.

The CDR3 protein is CASSVTGTSYEQYF. The CDR3 nucleotides are TGTGCCAGCAGCGTTACAGGGACCTCCTACGAGCAGTACTTC. V and J are TRBV7-9 and TRBJ2-7; D may be TRBD1 (6 bases). This CDR3 spans 14 amino acids. Germline assignment: CDR1 SEHNR and CDR2 FQNEAQ (reference sequence). V lost 5 bases and J 0 bases, leaving 11 bases between the germline ends.

This sequence joins TRBV5-6 and TRBJ1-2; D is unresolved. Per the germline V gene, CDR1 is SGHDT and CDR2 is YYEEEE. There are 12 residues in the CDR3. V gave up 5 bases and J gave up 4 bases, with 9 bases separating them. The CDR3 DNA sequence: TGTGCCAGCAGGTCTCGGTTCTATGGCTACACCTTC. Its translation: CASRSRFYGYTF.

The chain uses TRBV7-2 and TRBJ2-3; 11 positions match TRBD2. Germline lookup yields CDR1 SGHTA and CDR2 FQGNSA. J was trimmed by 4 bases and V by 3 bases; bases with no gene match: 9. This CDR3 is built from 17 residues. The CDR3, as DNA: TGTGCCAGCAGCTTTAGCGGGGGGGCGGAATGGGCAGATACGCAGTATTTT. Amino acid sequence: CASSFSGGAEWADTQYF. Variable domain in full (rest from reference TRBV7-2 and TRBJ2-3): GAGVSQSPSNKVTEKGKDVELRCDPISGHTALYWYRQSLGQGLEFLIYFQGNSAPDKSGLPSDRFSAERTGGSVSTLTIQRTQQEDSAVYLCASSFSGGAEWADTQYFGPGTRLTVL.

This clone has only one observation. One end of the junction does not line up with germline, which may come from a read error. The V call is TRBV7-9, the J call TRBJ2-1, with TRBD2 matching 8 bases. The germline CDR1 and CDR2 sequences are SEHNR and FQNEAQ (reference sequence). The CDR3 length is 14 residues. The CDR3 spells CASSLGGAYYEQFF. The CDR3 bases are TGTGCCAGCAGCCTCGGGGGGGCCTACTATGAGCAGTTCTTC.

This clone was seen only a few times. The chain uses TRBV10-1 and TRBJ2-1; 8 bases align to TRBD1. V trimming: 5 bases; J trimming: 6 bases; junction bases outside the gene matches: 3. The V gene's germline CDR1 is WNHNN and CDR2 SYGVQD (reference sequence). The CDR3 extends over 13 amino acids. The CDR3 protein is CASSTGTGNEQFF. CDR3 coding DNA: TGCGCCAGCAGTACCGGGACAGGCAATGAGCAGTTCTTC.

The V and J genes are TRBV6-1 and TRBJ2-7; 7 bases match TRBD1. After removal of 2 bases from V and 2 bases from J, the junction contained 6 bases not matched to a gene. Germline CDR1 and CDR2: MNHNS and SASEGT. The CDR3 sequence is 15 residues long. CDR3 DNA: TGTGCCAGCAGTGAACGGCAGGGGGATCCCTACGAGCAGTACTTC. Translating gives CASSERQGDPYEQYF.

This chain connects TRBV19 to TRBJ2-3, with no clear D. Germline CDR1 reads LNHDA; CDR2 reads SQIVND (reference sequence). V lost 1 base, J lost 5 bases, and 10 bases lay in between. This CDR3 has 14 amino acids. This CDR3 reads CASSIAAIGDTQYF. CDR3 DNA sequence: TGTGCCAGTAGTATAGCCGCGATTGGAGATACGCAGTATTTT.

This chain joins TRBV27 and TRBJ1-4, with TRBD1 as a possible D gene (5 bases). V was shortened by 5 bases and J by 6 bases, with 19 bases between the two germline ends. Per the germline V gene, CDR1 is MNHEY and CDR2 is SMNVEV (reference sequence). The CDR3 extends over 16 amino acids. The CDR3: CASSAGHPPQDEKLFF. CDR3 sequence (DNA): TGTGCCAGCAGTGCAGGACACCCTCCTCAGGATGAAAAACTGTTTTTT.